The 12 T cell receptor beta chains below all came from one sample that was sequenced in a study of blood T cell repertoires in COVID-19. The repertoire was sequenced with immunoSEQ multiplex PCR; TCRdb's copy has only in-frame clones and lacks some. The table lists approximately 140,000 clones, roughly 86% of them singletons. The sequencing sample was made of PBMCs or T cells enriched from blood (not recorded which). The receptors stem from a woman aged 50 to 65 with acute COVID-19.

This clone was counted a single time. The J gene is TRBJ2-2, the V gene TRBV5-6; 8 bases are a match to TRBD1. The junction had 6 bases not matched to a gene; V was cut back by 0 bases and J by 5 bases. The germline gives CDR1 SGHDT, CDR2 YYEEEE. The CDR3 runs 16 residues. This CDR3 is CASSLDQGAPTGELFF. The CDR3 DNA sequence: TGTGCCAGCAGCTTGGATCAGGGGGCTCCAACCGGGGAGCTGTTTTTT.

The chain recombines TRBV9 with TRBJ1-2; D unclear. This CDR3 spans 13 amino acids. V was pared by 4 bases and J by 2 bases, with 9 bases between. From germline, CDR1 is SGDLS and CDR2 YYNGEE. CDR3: CASSHDGNYGYTF. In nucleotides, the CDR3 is TGTGCCAGCAGCCACGACGGGAACTATGGCTACACCTTC.

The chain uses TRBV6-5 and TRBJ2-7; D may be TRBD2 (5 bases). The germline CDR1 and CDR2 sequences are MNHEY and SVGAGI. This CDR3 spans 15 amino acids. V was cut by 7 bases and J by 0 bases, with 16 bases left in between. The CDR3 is CASTIASTSSYEQYF. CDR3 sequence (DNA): TGTGCCAGCACCATAGCGTCAACGAGCTCCTACGAGCAGTACTTC.

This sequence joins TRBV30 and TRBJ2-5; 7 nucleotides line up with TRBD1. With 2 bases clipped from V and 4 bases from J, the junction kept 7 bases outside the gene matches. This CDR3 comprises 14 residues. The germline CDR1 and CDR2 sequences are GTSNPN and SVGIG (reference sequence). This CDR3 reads CAWSTGVGAETQYF. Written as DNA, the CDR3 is TGTGCCTGGAGTACAGGGGTCGGTGCAGAGACCCAGTACTTC.

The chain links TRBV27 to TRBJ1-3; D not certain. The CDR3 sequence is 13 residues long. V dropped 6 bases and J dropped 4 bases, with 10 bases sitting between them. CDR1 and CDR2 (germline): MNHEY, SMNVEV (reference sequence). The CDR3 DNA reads TGTGCCAGCAGCCCCGCGGGGGGAAACACCATATATTTT. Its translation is CASSPAGGNTIYF.

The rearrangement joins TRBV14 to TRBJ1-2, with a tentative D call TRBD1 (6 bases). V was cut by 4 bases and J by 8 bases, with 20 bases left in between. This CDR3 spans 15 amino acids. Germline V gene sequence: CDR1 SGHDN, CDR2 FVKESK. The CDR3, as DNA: TGTGCCAGCAGCCTACCTGGGGGCAGGCCTGGGGGCTACACCTTC. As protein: CASSLPGGRPGGYTF. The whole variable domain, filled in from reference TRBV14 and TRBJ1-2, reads EAGVTQFPSHSVIEKGQTVTLRCDPISGHDNLYWYRRVMGKEIKFLLHFVKESKQDESGMPNNRFLAERTGGTYSTLKVQPAELEDSGVYFCASSLPGGRPGGYTFGSGTRLTVV.

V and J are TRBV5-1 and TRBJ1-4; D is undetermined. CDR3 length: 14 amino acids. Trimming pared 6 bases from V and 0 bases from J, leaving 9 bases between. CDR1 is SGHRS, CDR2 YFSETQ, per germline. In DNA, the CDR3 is TGCGCCAGCACTTTACTTGCAACTAATGAAAAACTGTTTTTT. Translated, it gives CASTLLATNEKLFF.

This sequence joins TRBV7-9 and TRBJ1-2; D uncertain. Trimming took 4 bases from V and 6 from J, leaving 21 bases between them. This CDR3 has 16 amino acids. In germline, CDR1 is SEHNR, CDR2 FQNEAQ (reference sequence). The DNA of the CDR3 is TGTGCCAGCAGCTCACACACCCGGTTGGAGCTAGATGGCTACACCTTC. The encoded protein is CASSSHTRLELDGYTF.

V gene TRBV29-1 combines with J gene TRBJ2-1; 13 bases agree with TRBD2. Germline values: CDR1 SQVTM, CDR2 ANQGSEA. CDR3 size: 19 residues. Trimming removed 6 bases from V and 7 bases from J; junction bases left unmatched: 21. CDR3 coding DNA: TGCAGCGTCTCCGGGACTAGCGGGAATCAGGGCCCCGGGCCTAATGAGCAGTTCTTC. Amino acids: CSVSGTSGNQGPGPNEQFF.

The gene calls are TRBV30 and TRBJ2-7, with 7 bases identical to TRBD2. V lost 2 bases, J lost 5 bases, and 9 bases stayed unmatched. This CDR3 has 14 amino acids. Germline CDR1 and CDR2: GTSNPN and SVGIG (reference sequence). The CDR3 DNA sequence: TGTGCCTGGAGTCCTATCACTAGCGTTGACGAGCAGTACTTC. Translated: CAWSPITSVDEQYF. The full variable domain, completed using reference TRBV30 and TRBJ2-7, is SQTIHQWPATLVQPVGSPLSLECTVEGTSNPNLYWYRQAAGRGLQLLFYSVGIGQISSEVPQNLSASRPQDRQFILSSKKLLLSDSGFYLCAWSPITSVDEQYFGPGTRLTVT.

CDR3 coding DNA: TGTGCCAGCAGTTATCAGGGGACGGGCGAGCAGTACTTC. Its protein is CASSYQGTGEQYF. The rearrangement joins TRBV6-5 to TRBJ2-7, with D perhaps matching TRBD1 (6 bases). V was trimmed by 3 bases and J by 6 bases, leaving 12 bases between them. Germline V gene sequence: CDR1 MNHEY, CDR2 SVGAGI. The CDR3 has 13 amino acids.

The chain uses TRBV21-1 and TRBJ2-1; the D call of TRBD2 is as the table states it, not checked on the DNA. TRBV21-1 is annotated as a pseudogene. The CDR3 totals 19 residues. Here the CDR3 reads CASSKAQYFGSRSYNEQFF. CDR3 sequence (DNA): TGTGCCAGCAGCAAAGCGCAATATTTCGGGTCTCGATCCTACAATGAGCAGTTCTTC.